The 15 T cell receptor beta chains listed next were all sequenced from one sample in a study of T cells after yellow fever vaccination. TCRdb reprocessed the 5' RACE reads with MiXCR, giving one entry per CDR3 protein. The table shows approximately 510,000 distinct CDR3 sequences, with 20% to 25% occurring only once. This specimen consisted of PBMCs, obtained less than 25 days after the first yellow fever vaccination. Receptors were obtained from a man aged 18 to 30 who received the YFV17D yellow fever vaccine.

V usage is TRBV12-3 or TRBV12-4 and J usage is TRBJ1-4; D remains unclear. This CDR3 spans 15 amino acids. With 1 base removed from V and 3 bases from J, the gap between germline ends came to 9 bases. For the CDR3, the DNA is TGTGCCAGCAGTTTAGAAGAGGGAGCTAATGAAAAACTGTTTTTT. The encoded protein is CASSLEEGANEKLFF.

This clonotype was counted between two and nine times. The CDR3 bases are TGCGCCAGCAGCTTTAGGACAGGGTACGGGCAAGAGACCCAGTACTTC. As protein: CASSFRTGYGQETQYF. The chain has TRBV5-1 and TRBJ2-5; TRBD1 matches at 8 bases. This CDR3 spans 16 amino acids. V trimming: 2 bases; J trimming: 2 bases; junction bases outside the gene matches: 8. Germline values: CDR1 SGHRS, CDR2 YFSETQ.

The chain combines TRBV7-9 with TRBJ2-5; D call uncertain. The length of the CDR3 is 13 residues. Trimming shortened V by 5 bases and J by 3 bases, and 10 bases separated the two germline ends. Germline V gives CDR1 SEHNR, CDR2 FQNEAQ (reference sequence). The CDR3 DNA reads TGTGCCAGCAGCCTTAACAGAAAAGAGACCCAGTACTTC. This translates into CASSLNRKETQYF.

This clonotype has only a few counts. This chain joins TRBV5-1 and TRBJ2-5, with D hard to call. The V gene's germline CDR1 is SGHRS and CDR2 YFSETQ. Trimming removed 4 bases from V and 5 bases from J, with 18 bases in between. The CDR3 covers 15 residues. The CDR3 coding sequence is TGCGCCAGCAGCCCAGTCCTGAAGGCCGGGGAGACCCAGTACTTC. Its translation: CASSPVLKAGETQYF.

This chain connects TRBV4-1 to TRBJ1-1; D remains ambiguous. The V gene's germline CDR1 is MGHRA and CDR2 YSYEKL. V lost 5 bases to trimming and J lost 0 bases, with 13 bases between them. This CDR3 contains 15 residues. CDR3 sequence: CASSVIGSLNTEAFF. DNA for the CDR3: TGCGCCAGCAGCGTGATAGGGAGTTTGAACACTGAAGCTTTCTTT.

V gene TRBV5-1 combines with J gene TRBJ2-2, with 8 bases matching TRBD2. Per germline, CDR1 SGHRS and CDR2 YFSETQ. The CDR3 is 17 amino acids. Losses at the gene ends were 4 bases for V and 0 bases for J; bases not matched to a gene: 8. The CDR3 loop reads CASSQNSGTANTGELFF. Here the CDR3 DNA reads TGCGCCAGCAGCCAGAATAGCGGGACCGCGAACACCGGGGAGCTGTTTTTT.

The chain employs TRBV4-3 and TRBJ1-4; TRBD1 agrees at 8 bases. The V segment lost 4 bases and the J segment 3 bases; nucleotides outside the gene matches: 7. CDR3 length equals 16 residues. The germline V gene has CDR1 LGHNA and CDR2 YSLEER. The CDR3, as DNA: TGCGCCAGCAGCCCAAGGCAGGGGGCTTCTAATGAAAAACTGTTTTTT. It specifies CASSPRQGASNEKLFF.

V usage is TRBV7-8 and J usage is TRBJ1-2, with TRBD1 as a possible D gene (5 bases). The V and J ends lost 5 bases and 4 bases respectively, with 26 bases between them. CDR1 is SGHVS, CDR2 FQNEAQ, per germline. CDR3 length: 18 residues. CDR3 nucleotides: TGTGCCAGCAGCAGCGGGAGAGGGGCGTTCATGGTTATCTATGGCTACACCTTC. It codes for CASSSGRGAFMVIYGYTF.

The chain employs TRBV2 and TRBJ2-2; D is unresolved. V lost 6 bases to trimming and J lost 0 bases, with 5 bases between them. The germline CDR1 and CDR2 sequences are SNHLY and FYNNEI. There are 13 residues in the CDR3. The CDR3 nucleotides read TGTGCCAGCAGACGGACGAACACCGGGGAGCTGTTTTTT. It translates to CASRRTNTGELFF.

The chain carries TRBV29-1 and TRBJ1-1, with D unresolved. The CDR3 consists of 13 residues. Trimming took 6 bases from V and 2 from J, leaving 13 bases between them. Germline CDR1 is SQVTM and CDR2 is ANQGSEA. The CDR3 bases are TGCAGCGTAGCCCGGGAGAGCAACACTGAAGCTTTCTTT. It encodes CSVARESNTEAFF. The entire variable domain, with the rest obtained from reference TRBV29-1 and TRBJ1-1, is as follows: SAVISQKPSRDICQRGTSLTIQCQVDSQVTMMFWYRQQPGQSLTLIATANQGSEATYESGFVIDKFPISRPNLTFSTLTVSNMSPEDSSIYLCSVARESNTEAFFGQGTRLTVV.

This clonotype was counted between two and nine times. This sequence joins TRBV7-9 and TRBJ1-2; 9 bases match TRBD1. With V trimmed by 1 base and J by 6 bases, 6 bases remained unmatched. This CDR3 comprises 15 residues. Per germline, CDR1 SEHNR and CDR2 FQNEAQ (reference sequence). CDR3 amino acids: CASSLDEGQGHGYTF. Written as DNA, the CDR3 is TGTGCCAGCAGCTTAGACGAGGGACAGGGACATGGCTACACCTTC.

The chain is built from TRBV28 and TRBJ2-7; TRBD1 matches at 8 bases. The CDR3 loop spans 14 amino acids. J gave up 2 bases and V 2 bases, and 2 bases lay outside the gene matches. Germline CDR1 is MDHEN and CDR2 is SYDVKM. This chain's CDR3 is CASSLPDRAYEQYV. CDR3 in DNA: TGTGCCAGCAGTTTACCGGACAGGGCCTACGAGCAGTACGTC.

Many counts were recorded for this clonotype. This rearrangement joins TRBV6-1 to TRBJ1-6; TRBD1 matches at 12 bases. J gave up 7 bases and V 3 bases, and 4 bases lay outside the gene matches. The CDR3 loop spans 16 amino acids. The V gene's germline CDR1 is MNHNS and CDR2 SASEGT. CDR3 sequence (DNA): TGTGCCAGCAGTGAGCCGGGACAGGGGGCGAATTCACCCCTCCACTTT. Protein: CASSEPGQGANSPLHF.

This clonotype was observed a few times. The V gene is TRBV5-6, the J gene TRBJ2-7, with D possibly TRBD1 on 5 matching bases. CDR3 size: 15 residues. V was trimmed by 7 bases and J by 2 bases, leaving 19 bases between them. The germline CDR1 and CDR2 sequences are SGHDT and YYEEEE. The CDR3 protein is CASGSSIVGPYEQYV. The CDR3, as DNA: TGTGCCAGCGGATCTTCGATCGTGGGGCCCTACGAGCAGTACGTC.

The chain joins TRBV28 to TRBJ1-1; TRBD1 might be the D (5 bases). V was clipped by 6 bases and J by 4 bases, with 15 bases between them. The CDR3 totals 14 residues. Germline lookup yields CDR1 MDHEN and CDR2 SYDVKM. The CDR3 sequence is CASSIRGPFTEAFF. The CDR3 region has the DNA TGTGCCAGCAGCATACGGGGCCCCTTCACTGAAGCTTTCTTT.